Presented here are 9 T cell receptor beta chains from one specimen sequenced in a study of beta chain features in type 1 diabetes. The sequenced template was cDNA made from the entire isolated RNA. TCRdb's table, derived via immunoSEQ multiplex PCR, lists solely in-frame clones and lacks some. The sample lists roughly 280,000 clones, roughly a quarter occurring once. The antigens of these receptors remain unknown. Regarding the study as a whole: TCRB CDR3s were moderately but significantly shorter in Type 1 diabetes patients in all four CD4+ subsets.

Sequenced: naive CD4+ T cells from blood. These receptors were obtained from a woman aged 25 to 45 with type 1 diabetes.

The chain joins TRBV30 to TRBJ1-5, with TRBD1 matching 9 bases. After removal of 6 bases from V and 0 bases from J, the junction contained 6 bases not matched to a gene. Germline V gene sequence: CDR1 GTSNPN, CDR2 SVGIG (reference sequence). This CDR3 contains 15 residues. The CDR3 bases are TGTGCCTGTGACAGGGGGAAGTATAGCAATCAGCCCCAGCATTTT. As protein: CACDRGKYSNQPQHF.

This clone was observed a few times. This chain links TRBV6-6 with TRBJ1-2, with 9 bases matching TRBD1. This CDR3 has 13 residues. The J segment lost 8 bases and the V segment lost 8 bases, leaving 9 bases of the junction unmatched. Germline V CDR1 and CDR2: MNHNY, SVGAGI (reference sequence). As DNA, the CDR3 is TGTGCCAGCGCCGCACAGGGGGCTATAGGCTACACCTTC. This codes for CASAAQGAIGYTF.

The chain is built from TRBV28 and TRBJ1-5; D gene uncertain. The CDR3 is 12 residues long. The germline V gene has CDR1 MDHEN and CDR2 SYDVKM. V gave up 3 bases and J gave up 7 bases, with 7 bases separating them. CDR3 region: CASSFSRQPQHF. The CDR3 region has the DNA TGTGCCAGCAGTTTTTCCCGGCAGCCCCAGCATTTT. Variable domain in full (rest from reference TRBV28 and TRBJ1-5): DVKVTQSSRYLVKRTGEKVFLECVQDMDHENMFWYRQDPGLGLRLIYFSYDVKMKEKGDIPEGYSVSREKKERFSLILESASTNQTSMYLCASSFSRQPQHFGDGTRLSIL.

Turning to this clone: Within the sample, other DNA sequences also encode this same CDR3. V and J are TRBV29-1 and TRBJ2-5, with 8 bases fitting TRBD1. The CDR3 runs to 12 residues. Per the germline V gene, CDR1 is SQVTM and CDR2 is ANQGSEA. The trim removed 6 bases at V and 4 bases at J, leaving 4 bases unmatched. CDR3 DNA: TGCAGCGTCGACAGGGGAGGAGAGACCCAGTACTTC. This encodes CSVDRGGETQYF.

The rearrangement uses TRBV7-8 and TRBJ2-7; TRBD2 agrees at 13 bases. CDR3 length: 15 residues. The V gene end was trimmed by 5 bases and the J gene end by 3 bases; junction bases not matched to a gene: 4. In germline, CDR1 is SGHVS, CDR2 FQNEAQ. The CDR3 DNA is TGTGCCAGCAGCGTTGGGACTAGCGGGATCTACGAGCAGTACTTC. It yields the protein CASSVGTSGIYEQYF.

The V and J genes are TRBV19 and TRBJ1-5; TRBD1 matches 9 bases. After removal of 5 bases from V and 2 bases from J, the junction contained 7 bases not matched to a gene. The V gene's germline CDR1 is LNHDA and CDR2 SQIVND (reference sequence). This CDR3 is 16 amino acids long. The CDR3 loop is CASSPSRDRGNQPQHF. CDR3 sequence (DNA): TGTGCCAGTAGTCCGTCCCGGGACAGGGGCAATCAGCCCCAGCATTTT.

The sample holds a few counts of this clone. The rearrangement links TRBV9 to TRBJ2-1; 7 bases fit TRBD2. The germline CDR1 and CDR2 sequences are SGDLS and YYNGEE. Germline trimming cut 0 bases from V and 8 bases from J; bases unmatched to any gene: 8. CDR3 size: 15 residues. The CDR3 bases are TGTGCCAGCAGCGTAGATGGGAGGGCCGTTGATGAGCAGTTCTTC. Protein product: CASSVDGRAVDEQFF.

The genes are TRBV9 and TRBJ2-5; 8 bases fit TRBD1. CDR3 size: 13 residues. V gave up 5 bases and J gave up 5 bases; unmatched junction bases: 5. CDR1 and CDR2 (germline): SGDLS, YYNGEE. CDR3 region: CASSRQGSETQYF. The DNA for the CDR3 is TGTGCCAGCAGTAGACAGGGGTCGGAGACCCAGTACTTC.

The chain couples TRBV9 to TRBJ2-5; 10 positions agree with TRBD2. This CDR3 is built from 18 residues. Unmatched junction bases numbered 12, after V lost 0 bases and J lost 4 bases. CDR1 is SGDLS, CDR2 YYNGEE, per germline. This CDR3 reads CASSVGFRLAGESETQYF. Written as DNA, the CDR3 is TGTGCCAGCAGCGTAGGATTTCGTCTAGCGGGAGAATCAGAGACCCAGTACTTC.